This TCR beta chain was documented in a study of EBV T-cell therapy then PD-1 blockade in nasopharyngeal carcinoma. This CDR3 spans 13 amino acids. CDR1 and CDR2 (germline): KGHDR, SFDVKD. V gave up 5 bases and J gave up 2 bases, with 8 bases separating them. Using immunoSEQ multiplex PCR, the repertoire was profiled, and TCRdb retains in-frame clones only, with some absent. In the table there are about 20,000 clones, about 80% of which are singletons. The time point is: 266 days after commencement of treatment, after nivolumab therapy. Noted treatment: AdE1-LMPpoly-expanded autologous EBV-specific T-cell therapy followed by anti-PD-1 nivolumab. A note on this clone: The target antigen is unknown.

Sample: CD8+ T cells from blood, taken at day 266 from a patient whose treatment included autologous EBV-specific T cells and nivolumab. The clonotype comes from a middle-aged man with nasopharyngeal carcinoma. The V gene is TRBV24-1, the J gene TRBJ1-2; no firm D call. The CDR3 reads CATSGDPNYGYTF. In DNA, the CDR3 is TGTGCCACCAGTGGGGATCCCAACTATGGCTACACCTTC.